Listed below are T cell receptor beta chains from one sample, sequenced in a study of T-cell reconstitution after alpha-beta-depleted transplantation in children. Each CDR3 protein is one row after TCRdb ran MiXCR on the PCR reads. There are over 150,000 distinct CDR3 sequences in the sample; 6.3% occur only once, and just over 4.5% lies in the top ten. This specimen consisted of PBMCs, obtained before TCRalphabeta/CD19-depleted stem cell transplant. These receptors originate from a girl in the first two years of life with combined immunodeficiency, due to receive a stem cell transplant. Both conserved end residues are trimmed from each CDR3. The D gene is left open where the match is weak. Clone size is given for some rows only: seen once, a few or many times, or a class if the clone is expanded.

ASSVSTGNFDSTDTQY	TRBD1	many	TRBV5-1	TRBJ2-3
ASRTAQGEHNYGYT	-	many	TRBV6-5	TRBJ1-2
SATIAGGGTDTQY	TRBD2	many	TRBV20-1	TRBJ2-3
ATLDRGHEWAQH	TRBD1	many	TRBV6-2/TRBV6-3	TRBJ1-5
ASSVDGGTSEQY	-	many	TRBV9	TRBJ2-7
ATSRDGTSGGTDTQY	TRBD2	many	TRBV15	TRBJ2-3
ASSLGAGYNQPQH	-	many	TRBV12-3/TRBV12-4	TRBJ1-5
ASSFRVREADGADTQY	TRBD2	many	TRBV12-3/TRBV12-4	TRBJ2-3
ASSLVGHNEQF	-	many	TRBV5-4	TRBJ2-1
SVGGGGELF	-	many	TRBV29-1	TRBJ2-2
ASSPGVAGWGSYEQY	TRBD2	-	TRBV4-2	TRBJ2-7
ASSPFSGLHEQY	-	many	TRBV7-2	TRBJ2-7
ASSLLTEPNTEAF	-	many	TRBV28	TRBJ1-1
SARALREVYEQY	-	many	TRBV20-1	TRBJ2-7
ASSVSGGVGETQY	TRBD2	many	TRBV9	TRBJ2-5
ASSLGLTYGYT	-	many	TRBV12-3/TRBV12-4	TRBJ1-2
TISKDRTEAEFTGELF	TRBD1	-	TRBV3-1	TRBJ2-2
ASSPGTGRNTIY	TRBD1	many	TRBV28	TRBJ1-3
ASSTTGGRADTQY	TRBD1	many	TRBV9	TRBJ2-3
ASSYRGELF	-	many	TRBV6-2/TRBV6-3	TRBJ2-2
ASSPGQGGRNEQF	TRBD1	many	TRBV27	TRBJ2-1
ASSQDVPAGGWGYNEQF	TRBD2	many	TRBV4-3	TRBJ2-1